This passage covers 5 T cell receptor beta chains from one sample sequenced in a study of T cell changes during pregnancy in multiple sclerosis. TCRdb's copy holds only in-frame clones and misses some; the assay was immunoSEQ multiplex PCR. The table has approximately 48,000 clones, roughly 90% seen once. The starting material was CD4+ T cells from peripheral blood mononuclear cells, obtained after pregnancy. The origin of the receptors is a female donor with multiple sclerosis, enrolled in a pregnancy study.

The CDR3 nucleotides are TGTGCCAGCAGTTTCTACCCTCATGGGGCCAACGTCCTGACTTTC. Translation: CASSFYPHGANVLTF. This sequence joins TRBV28 and TRBJ2-6; D gene ambiguous. Germline-derived CDR1 and CDR2 are MDHEN and SYDVKM. This CDR3 contains 15 residues. V lost 3 bases and J lost 3, with 9 bases in between.

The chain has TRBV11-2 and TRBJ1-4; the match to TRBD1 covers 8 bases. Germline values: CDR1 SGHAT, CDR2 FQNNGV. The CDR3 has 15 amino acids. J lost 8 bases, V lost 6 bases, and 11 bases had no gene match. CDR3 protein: CASSPGGATGEKLFF. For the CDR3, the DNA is TGTGCCAGCAGTCCAGGGGGCGCGACAGGGGAAAAACTGTTTTTT.

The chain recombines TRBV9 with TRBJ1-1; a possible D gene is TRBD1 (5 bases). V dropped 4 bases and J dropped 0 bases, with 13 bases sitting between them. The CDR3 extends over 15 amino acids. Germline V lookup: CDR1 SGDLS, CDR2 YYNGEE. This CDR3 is CASSKQTVMNTEAFF. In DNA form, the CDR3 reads TGTGCCAGCAGCAAGCAGACAGTAATGAACACTGAAGCTTTCTTT.

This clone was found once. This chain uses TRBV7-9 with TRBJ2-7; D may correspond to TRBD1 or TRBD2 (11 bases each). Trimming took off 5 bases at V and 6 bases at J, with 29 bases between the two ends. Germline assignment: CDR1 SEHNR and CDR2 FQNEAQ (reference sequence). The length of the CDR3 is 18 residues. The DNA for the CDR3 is TGTGCCAGCAGCCCCCGGACAGGGGGCCTAGCGGGAGGCGGCGAGCAGTACTTC. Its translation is CASSPRTGGLAGGGEQYF.

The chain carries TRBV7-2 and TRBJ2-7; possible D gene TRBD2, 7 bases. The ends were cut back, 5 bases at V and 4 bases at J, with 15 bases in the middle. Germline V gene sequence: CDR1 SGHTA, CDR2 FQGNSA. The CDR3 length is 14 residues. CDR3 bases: TGTGCCAGCAGCCATCTAGGGGGAGGGTACGAGCAGTACTTC. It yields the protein CASSHLGGGYEQYF.